This T cell receptor (beta chain) was captured by sequencing in a study of T cell responses to AZD1222 COVID-19 vaccine. As to this clone: Antigen specificity is unknown.

Data came from immunoSEQ multiplex PCR; TCRdb stores just in-frame clones and leaves some out. In the table there are some 280,000 clones, 94% of which are singletons. Some second doses came at about 4 weeks and others at about 12 weeks; these were pooled. The CDR3 runs 14 residues. Trimming at V came to 4 bases and at J to 4 bases, leaving 5 bases not matched to a gene. In germline, CDR1 is SGHDT, CDR2 YYEEEE. Whole-study findings and limits: The study found Spike-specific TCR breadth and depth rose after two AZD1222 doses. Spike regions recognized by vaccine-associated CD4 TCRs spanned the protein, led by 160-218 and 743-854.

This chain connects TRBV5-6 to TRBJ1-5, with TRBD1 matching 7 bases. This sample comprised peripheral blood, obtained 28 days after the second AZD1222 dose. This sequence was found in an adult who received the AZD1222 COVID-19 vaccine. For the CDR3, the DNA is TGTGCCAGCAGCCCGTCAGGGGGTAATCAGCCCCAGCATTTT. Translated, it gives CASSPSGGNQPQHF.